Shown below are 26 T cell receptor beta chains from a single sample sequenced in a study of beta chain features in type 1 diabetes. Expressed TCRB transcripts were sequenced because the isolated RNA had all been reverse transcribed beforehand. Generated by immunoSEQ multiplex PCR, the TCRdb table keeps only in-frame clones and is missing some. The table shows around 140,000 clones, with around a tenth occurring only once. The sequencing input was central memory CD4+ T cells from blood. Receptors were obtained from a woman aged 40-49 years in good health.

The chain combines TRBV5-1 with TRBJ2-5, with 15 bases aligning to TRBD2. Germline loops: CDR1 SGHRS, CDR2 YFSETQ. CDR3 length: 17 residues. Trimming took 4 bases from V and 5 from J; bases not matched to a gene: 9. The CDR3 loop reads CASSVGLAGGLSETQYF. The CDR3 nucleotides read TGCGCCAGCAGCGTCGGACTAGCGGGGGGGCTTTCGGAGACCCAGTACTTC.

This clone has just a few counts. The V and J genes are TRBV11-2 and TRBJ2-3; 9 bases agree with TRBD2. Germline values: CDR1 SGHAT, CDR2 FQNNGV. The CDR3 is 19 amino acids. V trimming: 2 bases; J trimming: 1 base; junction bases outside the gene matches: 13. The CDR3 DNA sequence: TGTGCCAGCAGCTTAAGGTCTGGGTTGCCTAGCGGGGGCACAGATACGCAGTATTTT. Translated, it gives CASSLRSGLPSGGTDTQYF.

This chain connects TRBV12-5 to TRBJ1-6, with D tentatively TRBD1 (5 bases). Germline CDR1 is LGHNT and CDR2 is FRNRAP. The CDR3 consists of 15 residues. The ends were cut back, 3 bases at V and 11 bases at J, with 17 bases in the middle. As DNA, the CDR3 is TGTGCTAGTGGTTTAGAAGGGGCTGGCATGGCACCCCTCCACTTT. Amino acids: CASGLEGAGMAPLHF.

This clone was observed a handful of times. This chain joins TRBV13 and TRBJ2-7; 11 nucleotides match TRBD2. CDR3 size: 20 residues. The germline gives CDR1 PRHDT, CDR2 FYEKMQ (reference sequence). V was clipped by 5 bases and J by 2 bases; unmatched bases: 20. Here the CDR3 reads CASSLTPRLAGGPNPYEQYF. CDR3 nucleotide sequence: TGTGCCAGCAGCCTAACCCCAAGGCTAGCGGGGGGCCCAAATCCCTACGAGCAGTACTTC.

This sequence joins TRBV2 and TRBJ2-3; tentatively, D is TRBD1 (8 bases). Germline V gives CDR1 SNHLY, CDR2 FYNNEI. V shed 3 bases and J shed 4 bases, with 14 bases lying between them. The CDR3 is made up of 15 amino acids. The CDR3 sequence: CASSEQGAGADTQYF. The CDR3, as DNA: TGTGCCAGCAGTGAGCAGGGGGCGGGGGCAGATACGCAGTATTTT.

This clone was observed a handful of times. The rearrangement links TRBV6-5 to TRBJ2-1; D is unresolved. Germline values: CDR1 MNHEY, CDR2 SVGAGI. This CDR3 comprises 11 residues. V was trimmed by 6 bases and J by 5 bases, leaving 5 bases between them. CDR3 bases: TGTGCCAGCAGCCTTCACAATGAGCAGTTCTTC. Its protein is CASSLHNEQFF.

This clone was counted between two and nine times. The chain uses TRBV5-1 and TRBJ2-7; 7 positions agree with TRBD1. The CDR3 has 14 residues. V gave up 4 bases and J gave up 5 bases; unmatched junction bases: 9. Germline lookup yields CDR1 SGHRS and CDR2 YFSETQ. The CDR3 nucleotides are TGCGCCAGCAGCCCACTTACGACAGGGAACGAGCAGTACTTC. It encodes CASSPLTTGNEQYF.

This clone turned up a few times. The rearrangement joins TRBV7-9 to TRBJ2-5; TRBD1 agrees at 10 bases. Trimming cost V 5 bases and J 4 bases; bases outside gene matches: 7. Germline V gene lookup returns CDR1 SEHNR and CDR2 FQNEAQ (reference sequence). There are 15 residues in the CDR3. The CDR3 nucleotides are TGTGCCAGCAGCCTGTGGGACAGGGGCCGAGAGACCCAGTACTTC. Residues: CASSLWDRGRETQYF.

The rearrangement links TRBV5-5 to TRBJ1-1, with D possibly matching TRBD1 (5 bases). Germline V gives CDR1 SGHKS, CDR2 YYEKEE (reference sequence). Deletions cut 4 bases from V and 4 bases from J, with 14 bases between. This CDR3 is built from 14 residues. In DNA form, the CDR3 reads TGTGCCAGCAGCCCGACCTTGGGGCGCACTGAAGCTTTCTTT. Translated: CASSPTLGRTEAFF. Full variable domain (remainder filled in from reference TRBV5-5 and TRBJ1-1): DAGVTQSPTHLIKTRGQQVTLRCSPISGHKSVSWYQQVLGQGPQFIFQYYEKEERGRGNFPDRFSARQFPNYSSELNVNALLLGDSALYLCASSPTLGRTEAFFGQGTRLTVV.

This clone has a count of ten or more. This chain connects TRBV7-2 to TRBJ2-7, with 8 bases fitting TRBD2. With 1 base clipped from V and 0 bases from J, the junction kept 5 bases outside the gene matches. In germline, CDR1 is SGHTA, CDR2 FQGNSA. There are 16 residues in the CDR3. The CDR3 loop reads CASSLGLAGRSYEQYF. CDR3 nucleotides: TGTGCCAGCAGCTTAGGCCTAGCGGGTCGCTCCTACGAGCAGTACTTC.

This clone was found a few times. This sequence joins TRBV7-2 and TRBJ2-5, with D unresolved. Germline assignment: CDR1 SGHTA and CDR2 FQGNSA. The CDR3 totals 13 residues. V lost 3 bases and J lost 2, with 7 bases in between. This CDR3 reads CASSFPGQETQYF. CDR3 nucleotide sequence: TGTGCCAGCAGCTTTCCCGGTCAAGAGACCCAGTACTTC.

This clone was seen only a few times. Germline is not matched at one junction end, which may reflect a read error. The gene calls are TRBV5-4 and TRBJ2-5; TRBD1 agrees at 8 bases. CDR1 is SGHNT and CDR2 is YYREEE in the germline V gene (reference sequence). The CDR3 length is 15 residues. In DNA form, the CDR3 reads TGTGCCAGCAGTTTGGAGCCTCAGGGGGCGGGGACCCAGTACTTC. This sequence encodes CASSLEPQGAGTQYF. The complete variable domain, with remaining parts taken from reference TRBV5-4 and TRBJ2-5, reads ETGVTQSPTHLIKTRGQQVTLRCSSQSGHNTVSWYQQALGQGPQFIFQYYREEENGRGNFPPRFSGLQFPNYSSELNVNALELDDSALYLCASSLEPQGAGTQYFGPGTRLLVL.

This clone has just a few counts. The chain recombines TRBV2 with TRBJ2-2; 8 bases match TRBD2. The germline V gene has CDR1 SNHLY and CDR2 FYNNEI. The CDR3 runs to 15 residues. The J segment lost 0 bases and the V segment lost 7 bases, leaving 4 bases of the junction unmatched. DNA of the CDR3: TGTGCCAGCATAGGTAGCGGGACGAACACCGGGGAGCTGTTTTTT. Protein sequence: CASIGSGTNTGELFF.

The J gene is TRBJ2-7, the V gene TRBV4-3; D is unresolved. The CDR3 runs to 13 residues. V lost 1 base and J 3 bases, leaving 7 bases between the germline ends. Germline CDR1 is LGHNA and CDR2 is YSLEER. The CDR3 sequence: CASSQALHYEQYF. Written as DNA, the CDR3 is TGCGCCAGCAGCCAAGCACTTCACTACGAGCAGTACTTC.

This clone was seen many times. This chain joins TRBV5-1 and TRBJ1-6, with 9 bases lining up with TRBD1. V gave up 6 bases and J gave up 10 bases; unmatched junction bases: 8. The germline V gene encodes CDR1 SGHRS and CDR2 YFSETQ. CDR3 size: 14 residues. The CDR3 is CASTAGTGHSPLHF. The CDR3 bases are TGCGCCAGCACCGCCGGGACAGGGCACTCACCCCTCCACTTT.

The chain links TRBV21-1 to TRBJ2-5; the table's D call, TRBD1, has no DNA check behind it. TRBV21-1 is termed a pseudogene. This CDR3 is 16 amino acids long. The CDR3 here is CASNHHRDTFGETQYF. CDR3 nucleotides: TGTGCCAGCAACCACCACCGGGACACCTTCGGAGAGACCCAGTACTTC.

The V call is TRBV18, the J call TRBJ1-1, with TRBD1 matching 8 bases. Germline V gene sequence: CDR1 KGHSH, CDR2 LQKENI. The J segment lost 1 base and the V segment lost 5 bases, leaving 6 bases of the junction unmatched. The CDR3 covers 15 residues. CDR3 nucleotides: TGTGCCAGCTCATTACCCGGGACAGGGAACACTGAAGCTTTCTTT. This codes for CASSLPGTGNTEAFF.

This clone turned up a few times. CDR3 bases: TGTGCCAGCAGCTTAAGGGTGGGGGGGGCTAACTCCTACAATGAGCAGTTCTTC. Encoded protein: CASSLRVGGANSYNEQFF. The V gene is TRBV7-8, the J gene TRBJ2-1; D is possibly TRBD2 (7 bases). The germline gives CDR1 SGHVS, CDR2 FQNEAQ. The CDR3 is 18 amino acids. The V gene lost 2 bases and the J gene lost 0 bases, with 17 bases spanning the gap.

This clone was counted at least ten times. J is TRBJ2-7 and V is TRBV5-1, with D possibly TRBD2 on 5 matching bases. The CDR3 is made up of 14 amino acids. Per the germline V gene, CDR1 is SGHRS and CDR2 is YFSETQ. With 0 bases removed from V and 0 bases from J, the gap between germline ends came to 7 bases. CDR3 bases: TGCGCCAGCAGCTTGGTGGGGAGCTCCTACGAGCAGTACTTC. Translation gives CASSLVGSSYEQYF.

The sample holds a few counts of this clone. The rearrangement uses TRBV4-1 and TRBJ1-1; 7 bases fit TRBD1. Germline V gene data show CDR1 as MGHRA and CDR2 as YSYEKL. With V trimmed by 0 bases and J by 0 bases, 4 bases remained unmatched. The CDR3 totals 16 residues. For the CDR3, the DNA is TGCGCCAGCAGCCAAGAAACCGGGACAGTGAACACTGAAGCTTTCTTT. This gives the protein CASSQETGTVNTEAFF.

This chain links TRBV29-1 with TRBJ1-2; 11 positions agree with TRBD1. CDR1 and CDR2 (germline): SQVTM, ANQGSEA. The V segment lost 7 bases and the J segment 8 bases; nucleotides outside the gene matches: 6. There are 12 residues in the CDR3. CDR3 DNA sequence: TGCAGCGAAGGACAGGGGGCCGGAGGCTACACCTTC. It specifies CSEGQGAGGYTF.

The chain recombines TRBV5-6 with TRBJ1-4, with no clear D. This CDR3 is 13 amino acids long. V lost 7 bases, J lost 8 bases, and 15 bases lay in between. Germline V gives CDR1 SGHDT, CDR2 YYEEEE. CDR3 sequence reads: CASGKPSGEKLFF. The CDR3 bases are TGTGCCAGCGGCAAACCTTCAGGAGAAAAACTGTTTTTT.

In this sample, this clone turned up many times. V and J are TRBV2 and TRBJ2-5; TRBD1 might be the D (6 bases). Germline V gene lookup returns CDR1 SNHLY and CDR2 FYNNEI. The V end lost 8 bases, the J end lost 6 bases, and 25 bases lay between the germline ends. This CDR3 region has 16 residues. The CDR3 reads CASGPPLGTLVKTQYF. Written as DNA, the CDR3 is TGTGCCAGCGGTCCACCGCTCGGGACATTGGTAAAGACCCAGTACTTC.

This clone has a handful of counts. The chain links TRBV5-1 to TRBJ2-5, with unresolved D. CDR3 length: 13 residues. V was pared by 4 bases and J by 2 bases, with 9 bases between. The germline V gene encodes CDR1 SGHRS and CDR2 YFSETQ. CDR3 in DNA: TGCGCCAGCAGCGGGCCCCCGCAAGAGACCCAGTACTTC. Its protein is CASSGPPQETQYF.

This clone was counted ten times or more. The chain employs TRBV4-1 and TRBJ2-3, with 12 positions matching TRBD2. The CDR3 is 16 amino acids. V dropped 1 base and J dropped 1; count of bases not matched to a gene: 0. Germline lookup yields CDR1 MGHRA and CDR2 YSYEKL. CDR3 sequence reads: CASSQGLAGGTDTQYF. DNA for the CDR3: TGCGCCAGCAGCCAAGGACTAGCGGGGGGCACAGATACGCAGTATTTT.

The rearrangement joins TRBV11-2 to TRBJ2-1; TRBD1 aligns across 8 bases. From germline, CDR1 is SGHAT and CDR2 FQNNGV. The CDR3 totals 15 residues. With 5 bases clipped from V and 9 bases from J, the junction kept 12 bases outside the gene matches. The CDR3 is CASSPTSRTGPEQFF. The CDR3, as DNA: TGTGCCAGCAGCCCAACATCCCGGACAGGGCCTGAGCAGTTCTTC.